The rows below give T cell receptor beta chains drawn from one sample of a study of cytomegalovirus exposure and HLA in healthy donors. Sequencing was performed with immunoSEQ multiplex PCR; in TCRdb, only in-frame clones are kept and a portion is missing. This table holds about 120,000 clones, approximately 77% found once. Sequencing input: PBMCs. The receptors here all came from a man in his fifties in good health and CMV-seropositive. Each CDR3 is given with its conserved first and last residue. The D gene is left open where the match is weak. Size is stated for part of the rows, as once, few or many counts, or as a class when the clone is expanded.

TGTGCCAGCACGCAGGGGAAGTCTGAAGCTTTCTTT CASTQGKSEAFF TRBV6-6 NA NA TRBJ1-1
TGTGCCAGCAGCAGCAGAGGCAATGAGCAGTTCTTC CASSSRGNEQFF TRBV28 NA NA TRBJ2-1
TGCAGCGTTGAGGGGCCGAACACTGAAGCTTTCTTT CSVEGPNTEAFF TRBV29-1 NA once TRBJ1-1
TGTGCCAGCAGCGCAGGACTCTCGGATGCTGAAGCTTTCTTT CASSAGLSDAEAFF TRBV9 NA NA TRBJ1-1
TGCGCCAGCAGTTCGGGACAGCCTTACCAAGAGACCCAGTACTTC CASSSGQPYQETQYF TRBV10-1 TRBD1 NA TRBJ2-5
TGTGCCTGGAGTGTTCAGGGAGGAAGTAATTCACCCCTCCACTTT CAWSVQGGSNSPLHF TRBV30 NA NA TRBJ1-6
TGTGCCAGCAGTGAGGGGAGGGCTCAGGGGACTGAAGCTTTCTTT CASSEGRAQGTEAFF TRBV25-1 NA NA TRBJ1-1
TGCGCCAGCAGCCTCGGACAGTTGGGGGACACTGAAGCTTTCTTT CASSLGQLGDTEAFF TRBV4-1 NA few TRBJ1-1
TGTGCCAGTAGCGACAGGGGGCCAAACACTGAAGCTTTCTTT CASSDRGPNTEAFF TRBV19 TRBD1 NA TRBJ1-1
TGTGCCGCCGGTCGAGGGGGAGATAGCAATCAGCCCCAGCATTTT CAAGRGGDSNQPQHF TRBV6-1 NA NA TRBJ1-5
TGTGCCAGCAGCCTTCAAGGAGTGGGGAGTTCAGATACGCAGTATTTT CASSLQGVGSSDTQYF TRBV7-2 NA NA TRBJ2-3
TGTGCCAGTAGTTTAGATTTCTTGACAGCCACTGAAGCTTTCTTT CASSLDFLTATEAFF TRBV19 NA NA TRBJ1-1
TGTGCCACCAGCCGGGCGGGGGTCTCCTACGAGCAGTACTTC CATSRAGVSYEQYF TRBV15 TRBD2 NA TRBJ2-7
TGTGCCAGCAGTGGGACTAGCGGGGTCTACGAGCAGTACTTC CASSGTSGVYEQYF TRBV27 TRBD2 NA TRBJ2-7
TGCAGGGGGGACTCCCAAGAGACCCAGTACTTC CRGDSQETQYF TRBV20-1 NA NA TRBJ2-5
TGCGCCAGCAGCTACCCGGACACTGAAGCTTTCTTT CASSYPDTEAFF TRBV5-1 NA NA TRBJ1-1
TGCGCCAGCTCTGCAACTAATGAAAAACTGTTTTTT CASSATNEKLFF TRBV5-1 NA NA TRBJ1-4
TGCGCCAGCAGCCAAGATCTCAGAGGCAGGGGGATTGGCTACACCTTC CASSQDLRGRGIGYTF TRBV4-3 TRBD1 few TRBJ1-2
TGTGCCAGCAGTTACCTCCGGACAGGGGGCAGCTATGGCTACACCTTC CASSYLRTGGSYGYTF TRBV6-5 TRBD1 few TRBJ1-2
TGCAGCGTTGGCAGGATCAACACCGGGGAGCTGTTTTTT CSVGRINTGELFF TRBV29-1 NA NA TRBJ2-2
TGTGCCAGCAGCCAACAGAACAGGGGACTTAACTATGGCTACACCTTC CASSQQNRGLNYGYTF TRBV14 TRBD1 few TRBJ1-2
TGTGCCAGCTCTGCGGGGCAGGGGGCCGATGAAGCTTTCTTT CASSAGQGADEAFF TRBV18 TRBD1 NA TRBJ1-1
TGTGCCAGCAGCGTAGGACCGCAGGCCTACGAGCAGTACTTC CASSVGPQAYEQYF TRBV9 NA NA TRBJ2-7
TGTGCCAGCAGCTTGGACAGGGACTATGGCTACACCTTC CASSLDRDYGYTF TRBV7-8 TRBD1 NA TRBJ1-2
TGTGCCAGCAGCCCCGGAGGGTCCGCCTATGGCTACACCTTC CASSPGGSAYGYTF TRBV7-3 NA NA TRBJ1-2
TGTGCCAGCTCACCTTACTCTAGCGGGACCACAGATACGCAGTATTTT CASSPYSSGTTDTQYF TRBV18 TRBD2 NA TRBJ2-3
TGTGCCAGCACCACGACAGGGGTTAATGAAAAACTGTTTTTT CASTTTGVNEKLFF TRBV7-9 TRBD1 NA TRBJ1-4
TGTGCCAGCAGCCAAGAAATGGGACAGGCTAGGCGTGGGACCCAGTACTTC CASSQEMGQARRGTQYF TRBV4-2 TRBD1 NA TRBJ2-5
TGTGCCTGGAGTGTCCAGGGGAACACTGAAGCTTTCTTT CAWSVQGNTEAFF TRBV30 NA NA TRBJ1-1
TGTGCCAGCACGCAGTACCAAGAGACCCAGTACTTC CASTQYQETQYF TRBV2 NA NA TRBJ2-5
TGTGCCAGCAGTCAAGGGGCGGGGGGGCGAGAGACCCAGTACTTC CASSQGAGGRETQYF TRBV6-1 TRBD2 NA TRBJ2-5
TGTGCCAGCAGTGACGGGCTTCTCAATGAGCAGTTCTTC CASSDGLLNEQFF TRBV6-4 NA NA TRBJ2-1
TGTGCCTGGACCCCCCCTCCCCGGACAGGCGGCTACACCTTC CAWTPPPRTGGYTF TRBV30 TRBD1 NA TRBJ1-2
TGTGCCAGCAGTGTGTATATGGGACAGGGGAATGAAAAACTGTTTTTT CASSVYMGQGNEKLFF TRBV2 TRBD1 few TRBJ1-4
TGTGCCTGGAGTGTACTTGGTTCACCCCTCCACTTT CAWSVLGSPLHF TRBV30 NA NA TRBJ1-6
TGTGCCAGCAGTCCCGATCCCTGGGGTACGCGGGAGGGCAGCGCCTACAATGAGCAGTTCTTC CASSPDPWGTREGSAYNEQFF TRBV27 TRBD2 NA TRBJ2-1
TGTGCCAGCTGGGGCAGCAACTATGGCTACACCTTC CASWGSNYGYTF TRBV2 NA NA TRBJ1-2
TGTGCCAGCAGTGGGGGAGAGTATAGCAATCAGCCCCAGCATTTT CASSGGEYSNQPQHF TRBV6-1 NA NA TRBJ1-5
TGTGCCAGCAGCTGGCAACCGACAGGGTTGTACTTC CASSWQPTGLYF TRBV7-9 TRBD1 NA TRBJ2-7
TGCGCCAGCAGCTTAGGGGACAGCTCCTACGAGCAGTACTTC CASSLGDSSYEQYF TRBV5-1 TRBD1 NA TRBJ2-7
TGTGCCAGCAGCGCACAAGTTGGCACCGGGGAGCTGTTTTTT CASSAQVGTGELFF TRBV9 NA NA TRBJ2-2
TGCGCCAGCCGGCCTTCAGGCGGGGGGGCGGAGACCCAGTACTTC CASRPSGGGAETQYF TRBV4-1 TRBD2 NA TRBJ2-5
TGTGCCATCAGTGGCTCGAGGGGGAGCGGGGGGAACACCGGGGAGCTGTTTTTT CAISGSRGSGGNTGELFF TRBV10-3 TRBD2 NA TRBJ2-2
TGCGCCAGCAGCCGTACAGGGGGTATGACGCACACTGAAGCTTTCTTT CASSRTGGMTHTEAFF TRBV4-1 TRBD1 NA TRBJ1-1
TGTGCCAGCAGCTTAGGGGCTAGCGGGGGGAATGAGCAGTTCTTC CASSLGASGGNEQFF TRBV7-9 TRBD2 NA TRBJ2-1
TGTGCCAGCAGCCATCAGATTGCAGGTGAAAAACTGTTTTTT CASSHQIAGEKLFF TRBV28 NA few TRBJ1-4